Shown below are 16 T cell receptor beta chains from a single sample sequenced in a study of CD8 T cells in Susac syndrome. Reverse transcription of 0.5 to 1 ug RNA was performed with random hexamers. TCRdb independently ran MiXCR on the immunoSEQ multiplex PCR reads; one entry per CDR3 protein. This table has some 300,000 distinct CDR3 sequences, almost 85% appearing once. Sequenced input: CD8+ T cells from PBMCs. The source is a human donor with multiple sclerosis.

This chain joins TRBV28 and TRBJ1-4; possibly TRBD1 for D (6 bases). V lost 7 bases, J lost 3 bases, and 15 bases lay in between. Germline CDR1 and CDR2: MDHEN and SYDVKM. The CDR3 loop spans 15 amino acids. In DNA, the CDR3 is TGTGCCAGCACCCTATATGGGACACCTAATGAAAAACTGTTTTTT. It is translated as CASTLYGTPNEKLFF. The full variable domain, rest sourced from reference TRBV28 and TRBJ1-4, is DVKVTQSSRYLVKRTGEKVFLECVQDMDHENMFWYRQDPGLGLRLIYFSYDVKMKEKGDIPEGYSVSREKKERFSLILESASTNQTSMYLCASTLYGTPNEKLFFGSGTQLSVL.

The rearrangement links TRBV4-3 to TRBJ2-5, with a weak D call TRBD2 (5 bases). Trimming shortened V by 0 bases and J by 9 bases, and 17 bases separated the two germline ends. This CDR3 contains 15 residues. Germline CDR1 LGHNA, CDR2 YSLEER. Here the CDR3 reads CASSQDLGLAEAQYF. For the CDR3, the DNA is TGCGCCAGCAGCCAAGATCTAGGCCTAGCTGAGGCCCAGTACTTC.

This clonotype was observed a few times. Compared with germline, one end of the junction differs, possibly owing to a read error. This chain uses TRBV4-3 with TRBJ2-1, with 8 bases identical to TRBD2. The CDR3 sequence is 15 residues long. The germline CDR1 and CDR2 sequences are LGHNA and YSLEER. CDR3 coding DNA: TGTGCCAGCAGTCAAGGGACTAGCTCCTACAATGAGCAGTTCTTC. Translating it yields CASSQGTSSYNEQFF.

The gene calls are TRBV7-9 and TRBJ1-2; D is uncertain. The CDR3 is 15 amino acids. Germline CDR1 reads SEHNR; CDR2 reads FQNEAQ (reference sequence). V was pared by 1 base and J by 7 bases, with 16 bases between. In DNA, the CDR3 is TGTGCCAGCAGCTTAGGCTCCGCAGATTTCGGTGGCTACACCTTC. Translation gives CASSLGSADFGGYTF.

The rearrangement links TRBV6-1 to TRBJ1-2; no clear D. V lost 3 bases, J lost 8 bases, and 4 bases lay in between. The CDR3 runs to 10 residues. CDR1 is MNHNS, CDR2 SASEGT, per germline. CDR3: CASSDLGYTF. CDR3 nucleotides: TGTGCCAGCAGTGACTTGGGCTACACCTTC.

The CDR3 nucleotides are TGCGCCAGCAGCCCCGGGGCTAACTCCTACAATGAGCAGTTCTTC. This codes for CASSPGANSYNEQFF. The V gene is TRBV4-3, the J gene TRBJ2-1; possibly TRBD1 or TRBD2 for D (5 bases each). With 4 bases removed from V and 0 bases from J, the gap between germline ends came to 10 bases. This CDR3 is 15 amino acids long. Germline values: CDR1 LGHNA, CDR2 YSLEER.

This clonotype was observed a few times. The chain is built from TRBV6-1 and TRBJ2-3; a possible D gene is TRBD2 (5 bases). V was clipped by 8 bases and J by 2 bases, with 14 bases between them. The length of the CDR3 is 14 residues. Germline V gene sequence: CDR1 MNHNS, CDR2 SASEGT. The CDR3 bases are TGTGCCAGCTATATGGACTTCTTCACAGATACGCAGTATTTT. This gives the protein CASYMDFFTDTQYF.

The chain employs TRBV9 and TRBJ1-6; the match to TRBD1 covers 7 bases. Germline V gene lookup returns CDR1 SGDLS and CDR2 YYNGEE. V lost 2 bases, J lost 8 bases, and 4 bases stayed unmatched. The CDR3 is 14 residues long. The CDR3 is CASSVGTAHSPLHF. CDR3 nucleotide sequence: TGTGCCAGCAGCGTTGGGACAGCCCATTCACCCCTCCACTTT.

V usage is TRBV29-1 and J usage is TRBJ1-2; tentative D call: TRBD1 (5 bases). Germline V CDR1 and CDR2: SQVTM, ANQGSEA. The CDR3 has 14 amino acids. The V and J ends lost 0 bases and 3 bases respectively, with 11 bases between them. The CDR3 coding sequence is TGCAGCGTTGAAGAATTCAGGGATGACTATGGCTACACCTTC. Its protein is CSVEEFRDDYGYTF.

The chain combines TRBV19 with TRBJ1-2, with D possibly TRBD1 on 6 matching bases. This CDR3 comprises 13 residues. Germline-derived CDR1 and CDR2 are LNHDA and SQIVND (reference sequence). The V and J ends lost 5 bases and 2 bases respectively, with 9 bases between them. CDR3 in DNA: TGTGCCAGTAGTCCGGGACACAACTATGGCTACACCTTC. Translating gives CASSPGHNYGYTF.

On this clonotype itself: A read error may produce the germline difference seen at one junction end. The V and J genes are TRBV7-7 and TRBJ2-3; no clear D. The CDR3 loop spans 16 amino acids. Germline loops: CDR1 SSHAT, CDR2 FNYEAQ (reference sequence). The DNA for the CDR3 is TGTGCTAGCAGCTTCCCGCCGGACGCTAGCACAGATACGCAGTATTTT. Amino acid sequence: CASSFPPDASTDTQYF.

This rearrangement joins TRBV20-1 to TRBJ1-4; D remains unclear. From germline, CDR1 is DFQATT and CDR2 SNEGSKA (reference sequence). V was pared by 3 bases and J by 4 bases, with 9 bases between. This CDR3 contains 13 residues. CDR3 sequence (DNA): TGCAGTGCTAGGGCCAGCAATAATGAAAAACTGTTTTTT. It translates to CSARASNNEKLFF.

V is TRBV3-1 and J is TRBJ1-2; D gene ambiguous. The CDR3 has 14 residues. Germline V gene sequence: CDR1 LGHDT, CDR2 YNNKEL (reference sequence). Trimming pared 1 base from V and 4 bases from J, leaving 10 bases between. CDR3 sequence: CASSQGRLGYGYTF. The CDR3 DNA reads as TGTGCCAGCAGCCAAGGCCGCCTGGGCTATGGCTACACCTTC.

This chain connects TRBV27 to TRBJ1-1; D uncertain. CDR1 MNHEY and CDR2 SMNVEV come from the germline V gene (reference sequence). The CDR3 sequence is 13 residues long. Trimming pared 2 bases from V and 6 bases from J, leaving 10 bases between. In DNA form, the CDR3 reads TGTGCCAGCAGTTTAAGCGGGATGGCTGAAGCTTTCTTT. This gives the protein CASSLSGMAEAFF.

The V gene is TRBV27, the J gene TRBJ2-2; 10 nucleotides agree with TRBD2. Unmatched junction bases numbered 6, after V lost 4 bases and J lost 4 bases. Germline CDR1 and CDR2: MNHEY and SMNVEV (reference sequence). This CDR3 has 16 amino acids. CDR3 bases: TGTGCCAGCAGTTGGCTAGCGGGAGATGCCACCGGGGAGCTGTTTTTT. Its protein is CASSWLAGDATGELFF.

The chain has TRBV5-5 and TRBJ1-1, with D uncertain. The CDR3 has 19 residues. CDR1 is SGHKS, CDR2 YYEKEE, per germline (reference sequence). V was shortened by 0 bases and J by 2 bases, with 23 bases between the two germline ends. The CDR3 DNA sequence: TGTGCCAGCAGCTTGGAAGCCCATCCTCTTCCCGGCCCAAACACTGAAGCTTTCTTT. Its protein product is CASSLEAHPLPGPNTEAFF.